This T cell receptor (beta chain) originates from a study of T cell responses to AZD1222 COVID-19 vaccine. Study findings and constraints: Only five or six people who got AZD1222 tested seropositive at baseline.

This CDR3 has 13 amino acids. The V end lost 5 bases, the J end lost 10 bases, and 15 bases lay between the germline ends. To note about this clone: Its antigen is not known.

Using immunoSEQ multiplex PCR, the repertoire was profiled, and TCRdb retains in-frame clones only, with some absent. The repertoire holds about 140,000 clones, with around 90% as singletons. The V and J genes are TRBV12-3 or TRBV12-4 and TRBJ1-3; D possibly corresponds to TRBD1 (5 bases). The sequence came from an adult in good health. This sample comprised peripheral blood, obtained on day 0 of AZD1222 vaccination. CDR3 bases: TGTGCCAGCAGTCCGGGACGAGCGACAACCATATATTTT. It is translated as CASSPGRATTIYF.